This passage covers 27 T cell receptor beta chains from one sample sequenced in a study of molecular identifiers for immune sequencing clone quantification. Each CDR3 protein gets one entry after TCRdb re-called the PCR reads with MiXCR. The sample shows about half a million distinct CDR3 sequences, over 20% of them seen only once. Material: naive CD8+ T cells from blood, with Jurkat cell RNA spiked in. The subset denotes: FACS-sorted CD8+CD4-CCR7+CD45RA+ naive T cells. These receptors were obtained from a human donor in good health. Some libraries in this study had Jurkat cell RNA spiked in.

This clonotype was seen ten or more times. The chain joins TRBV6-5 to TRBJ2-7; no firm D call. This CDR3 region has 13 residues. V lost 2 bases and J 1 base, leaving 6 bases between the germline ends. Germline CDR1 reads MNHEY; CDR2 reads SVGAGI. The DNA for the CDR3 is TGTGCCAGCAGTTACACCGGGTCCTACGAGCAGTACTTC. This gives the protein CASSYTGSYEQYF.

This clonotype was recorded at least ten times. The chain combines TRBV7-9 with TRBJ1-5; 10 bases fit TRBD1. Germline V gene lookup returns CDR1 SEHNR and CDR2 FQNEAQ (reference sequence). This CDR3 is built from 12 residues. J was trimmed by 12 bases and V by 5 bases; bases with no gene match: 4. This chain's CDR3 is CASSTGQGVQHF. CDR3 nucleotides: TGTGCCAGCAGCACCGGACAGGGGGTCCAGCATTTT. Looking up the rest from reference TRBV7-9 and TRBJ1-5 gives the full variable domain: DTGVSQNPRHKITKRGQNVTFRCDPISEHNRLYWYRQTLGQGPEFLTYFQNEAQLEKSRLLSDRFSAERPKGSFSTLEIQRTEQGDSAMYLCASSTGQGVQHFGDGTRLSIL.

This clonotype was recorded a few times. The V call is TRBV20-1, the J call TRBJ1-5, with D possibly matching TRBD1 (5 bases). The CDR3 loop spans 14 amino acids. V gave up 2 bases and J gave up 6 bases, with 14 bases separating them. Germline values: CDR1 DFQATT, CDR2 SNEGSKA (reference sequence). The CDR3 spells CSARPPGAGQPQHF. The CDR3 DNA is TGCAGTGCTAGACCTCCTGGGGCTGGTCAGCCCCAGCATTTT.

As concerns this clonotype: Germline is not matched at one junction end, which may reflect a read error. CDR3 in amino acids: CATKRGRNYGYIF. Written as DNA, the CDR3 is TGTGCCACCAAGAGAGGGAGGAACTATGGCTACATCTTC. The genes are TRBV6-6 and TRBJ1-2, with D hard to call. In germline, CDR1 is MNHNY, CDR2 SVGAGI (reference sequence). This CDR3 is built from 13 residues.

This clonotype showed up just a few times. The chain links TRBV7-6 to TRBJ2-6; D not resolved. V was pared by 6 bases and J by 4 bases, with 16 bases between. There are 16 residues in the CDR3. Germline V gene lookup returns CDR1 SGHVS and CDR2 FNYEAQ. CDR3 DNA sequence: TGTGCCAGCAGTCCGCTCGCCTTAAACGGGGCCAACGTCCTGACTTTC. Amino acid sequence: CASSPLALNGANVLTF.

This clonotype was observed a handful of times. The CDR3, as DNA: TGTGCCAGCAGTTTAAGCGGGGGACAGACCTACGAGCAGTACTTC. This codes for CASSLSGGQTYEQYF. The chain employs TRBV27 and TRBJ2-7, with a weak D call TRBD2 (8 bases). In germline, CDR1 is MNHEY, CDR2 SMNVEV (reference sequence). The CDR3 extends over 15 amino acids. V was cut by 2 bases and J by 2 bases, with 13 bases left in between.

The chain combines TRBV12-3 or TRBV12-4 with TRBJ2-7; D assignment may be TRBD1 or TRBD2 (6 bases each). The CDR3 runs to 14 residues. Trimming removed 5 bases from V and 2 bases from J, with 13 bases in between. The CDR3 region has the DNA TGTGCCAGCAGTCTGGTAGGGGGGCCCTACGAGCAGTACTTC. It yields the protein CASSLVGGPYEQYF.

The chain joins TRBV7-2 to TRBJ2-2, with TRBD2 matching over 8 bases. CDR3 length: 16 amino acids. CDR1 is SGHTA, CDR2 FQGNSA, per germline. V trimming: 3 bases; J trimming: 5 bases; junction bases outside the gene matches: 8. CDR3 loop: CASSFSWREETGELFF. The CDR3 DNA reads TGTGCCAGCAGCTTCTCTTGGCGGGAGGAAACCGGGGAGCTGTTTTTT.

Only a few counts were recorded for this clonotype. This rearrangement joins TRBV15 to TRBJ1-1; the D gene is possibly TRBD1 (6 bases). The CDR3 sequence is 16 residues long. The germline V gene has CDR1 LNHNV and CDR2 YYDKDF (reference sequence). Deletions cut 2 bases from V and 3 bases from J, with 16 bases between. The CDR3 DNA follows: TGTGCCACCAGCAGAAAACGTGGGGGCTCGGACACTGAAGCTTTCTTT. Encoded protein: CATSRKRGGSDTEAFF.

With regard to this clonotype: A much larger clone differs from this one at a single base, so this may be a read error. The chain joins TRBV5-6 to TRBJ1-6; possibly TRBD1 for D (5 bases). The CDR3 extends over 14 amino acids. From germline, CDR1 is SGHDT and CDR2 YYEEEE. V was pared by 7 bases and J by 8 bases, with 16 bases between. CDR3 in DNA: TGTGCCAGCGGCCTCAGGGAGTCCTATTCACCCCTCCACTTT. This encodes CASGLRESYSPLHF.

This sequence joins TRBV19 and TRBJ2-7, with 7 bases aligning to TRBD1. V lost 3 bases and J lost 1; bases outside the gene matches: 3. The CDR3 contains 14 residues. CDR1 LNHDA and CDR2 SQIVND come from the germline V gene (reference sequence). The CDR3 DNA sequence: TGTGCCAGTAGTATTGAGACAGGGTCCTACGAGCAGTACTTC. Its translation: CASSIETGSYEQYF.

Concerning this clonotype: Likely a read error: the CDR3 ends without its conserved phenylalanine or tryptophan. The limits of the CDR3 on the DNA are not certain, so only TCRdb's listed CDR3 is given. The CDR3 loop is CASSTSGHPSNYGYTL. The chain couples TRBV12-3 or TRBV12-4 to TRBJ1-2; TRBD1, the table's D call, was not compared with the DNA. The CDR3 sequence runs 16 residues, both termini included.

The chain couples TRBV28 to TRBJ1-1; TRBD1 aligns across 7 bases. Germline V gives CDR1 MDHEN, CDR2 SYDVKM. V lost 3 bases to trimming and J lost 4 bases; unmatched junction nucleotides: 8. The CDR3 consists of 15 residues. The CDR3 DNA is TGTGCCAGCAGTTTCAAAACAGGGGACGGCACTGAAGCTTTCTTT. Translating gives CASSFKTGDGTEAFF.

This clonotype has more than one count but fewer than ten. The gene calls are TRBV19 and TRBJ2-4; 9 bases align to TRBD2. Per germline, CDR1 LNHDA and CDR2 SQIVND (reference sequence). The ends lost 5 bases at V and 6 bases at J; junction bases unmatched: 17. This CDR3 region has 18 residues. CDR3: CASSETGLSGGLLNIQYF. In DNA, the CDR3 is TGTGCCAGTAGTGAGACAGGGCTTAGCGGGGGACTTTTAAACATTCAGTACTTC. Using reference TRBV19 and TRBJ2-4 for the parts outside the CDR3, the full variable domain is DGGITQSPKYLFRKEGQNVTLSCEQNLNHDAMYWYRQDPGQGLRLIYYSQIVNDFQKGDIAEGYSVSREKKESFPLTVTSAQKNPTAFYLCASSETGLSGGLLNIQYFGAGTRLSVL.

This clonotype appeared many times. Here the CDR3 DNA reads TGTGCCAGCAGTTTCCACATAGCGGGACCGACCGGGGAGCTGTTTTTT. Its translation: CASSFHIAGPTGELFF. The chain has TRBV6-5 and TRBJ2-2, with 8 positions matching TRBD2. Per the germline V gene, CDR1 is MNHEY and CDR2 is SVGAGI. V was clipped by 4 bases and J by 5 bases; unmatched bases: 9. This CDR3 region has 16 residues.

The sample holds many counts of this clonotype. The genes are TRBV6-1 and TRBJ2-1; no firm D call. The V gene lost 7 bases and the J gene lost 8 bases, with 18 bases spanning the gap. Germline CDR1 MNHNS, CDR2 SASEGT. This CDR3 region has 14 residues. The CDR3: CASMKFGSPDEQFF. The CDR3 nucleotides are TGTGCCAGCATGAAGTTTGGTTCTCCCGATGAGCAGTTCTTC.

In its sample, this clonotype was seen a few times. This chain uses TRBV12-3 or TRBV12-4 with TRBJ2-3; D may be TRBD2 (7 bases). The CDR3 covers 17 residues. Trimming removed 6 bases from V and 4 bases from J, with 23 bases in between. Here the CDR3 DNA reads TGTGCCAGCAGCCCTGACCTAGGGGGGGAGGAAGCAGATACGCAGTATTTT. It codes for CASSPDLGGEEADTQYF.

In this sample, this clonotype turned up many times. The chain recombines TRBV24-1 with TRBJ2-3, with D perhaps given as TRBD1 or TRBD2 (5 bases each). V dropped 3 bases and J dropped 0 bases, with 12 bases sitting between them. Germline V gene lookup returns CDR1 KGHDR and CDR2 SFDVKD. The CDR3 consists of 16 residues. Written as DNA, the CDR3 is TGTGCCACCAGTGATCCTACCGGGACCAGCACAGATACGCAGTATTTT. This gives the protein CATSDPTGTSTDTQYF.

This clonotype occurred many times. The genes are TRBV29-1 and TRBJ1-1; perhaps TRBD1 as D (5 bases). This CDR3 has 13 amino acids. Trimming shortened V by 2 bases and J by 5 bases, and 12 bases separated the two germline ends. Germline V gene data show CDR1 as SQVTM and CDR2 as ANQGSEA. CDR3 DNA: TGCAGCGTTGAACCGGGACTAGAGACTGAAGCTTTCTTT. It translates to CSVEPGLETEAFF.

The count of this clonotype is one. A much bigger clone sits one base away, suggesting this may be a read error. This chain uses TRBV19 with TRBJ2-7; TRBD1 might be the D (5 bases). Trimming removed 1 base at V and 6 bases at J, with 10 bases between. CDR3 size: 13 residues. The germline V gene encodes CDR1 LNHDA and CDR2 SQIVND (reference sequence). CDR3 sequence: CASSIGQPFEQYF. The CDR3 DNA is TGTGCCAGTAGTATAGGACAGCCCTTCGAGCAGTACTTC.

The chain is built from TRBV7-6 and TRBJ2-4; D call uncertain. Germline assignment: CDR1 SGHVS and CDR2 FNYEAQ. V was clipped by 1 base and J by 6 bases, with 10 bases between them. The CDR3 length is 14 residues. CDR3 loop: CASSLGSNLNIQYF. As DNA, the CDR3 is TGTGCCAGCAGCTTAGGCAGTAACTTAAACATTCAGTACTTC.

This clonotype showed up many times. V and J are TRBV28 and TRBJ1-1; possible D gene TRBD1, 5 bases. V was clipped by 5 bases and J by 4 bases, with 17 bases between them. The V gene's germline CDR1 is MDHEN and CDR2 SYDVKM. There are 15 residues in the CDR3. CDR3 in amino acids: CASSDPGPKGTEAFF. In DNA, the CDR3 is TGTGCCAGCAGTGACCCGGGACCCAAGGGCACTGAAGCTTTCTTT.

This clonotype was observed a handful of times. The chain carries TRBV24-1 and TRBJ2-3; TRBD2 agrees at 10 bases. This CDR3 contains 11 residues. Germline CDR1 is KGHDR and CDR2 is SFDVKD. The CDR3 DNA is TGTAGCGGGGGGGCAGCAGATACGCAGTATTTT. It encodes CSGGAADTQYF.

This sequence joins TRBV7-3 and TRBJ2-1, with 7 bases aligning to TRBD2. The CDR3 extends over 16 amino acids. V gave up 2 bases and J gave up 8 bases; unmatched junction bases: 12. Germline loops: CDR1 SGHTA, CDR2 FQGTGA. The CDR3 region is CASSLGFGEGLDEQFF. The DNA for the CDR3 is TGTGCCAGCAGCTTAGGGTTCGGGGAGGGCCTTGATGAGCAGTTCTTC.

As concerns this clonotype: This may stem from a read error, because a much larger clone lies one nucleotide away. The chain recombines TRBV9 with TRBJ1-2; TRBD1 is a possible D gene (6 bases). The CDR3 sequence is 14 residues long. Germline V gene sequence: CDR1 SGDLS, CDR2 YYNGEE. The CDR3 bases are TGTGTCAGCAGCGCAGGGGACTCTGGCTATGGCTACACCTTC. As protein: CVSSAGDSGYGYTF.

There are many counts of this clonotype. The rearrangement uses TRBV27 and TRBJ1-2; 7 bases map to TRBD1. Trimming removed 5 bases from V and 7 bases from J; junction bases left unmatched: 13. From germline, CDR1 is MNHEY and CDR2 SMNVEV (reference sequence). The CDR3 covers 15 residues. This CDR3 reads CASSLSLTGMAGYTF. CDR3 coding DNA: TGTGCCAGCAGTCTTTCACTGACAGGGATGGCTGGCTACACCTTC.

The chain combines TRBV5-4 with TRBJ2-2, with D unresolved. The CDR3 spans 17 residues. CDR1 SGHNT and CDR2 YYREEE come from the germline V gene (reference sequence). V was trimmed by 0 bases and J by 2 bases, leaving 14 bases between them. CDR3 in amino acids: CASSLGLPTLNTGELFF. CDR3 coding DNA: TGTGCCAGCAGCTTGGGACTGCCTACCCTAAACACCGGGGAGCTGTTTTTT.